This TCR beta chain was sequenced for a study of T cells after yellow fever vaccination (dated by TCRdb to the late 2010s). About the study as a whole: Libraries from fractions with low cell numbers were prepared with the SMART-Seq v4 Ultra Low Input RNA kit. To track T-cell clones before and after primary and booster YFV17D yellow fever vaccination, bulk TCR alpha and beta repertoires were sequenced longitudinally. Two healthy male donors made up the cohort, one aged 18 to 30 years and the other aged 30 to 40 years. Blood was collected at multiple timepoints before and after primary and secondary immunization, and bulk PBMC replicates and cell subsets were isolated.

The treatment or condition label corresponds to: live attenuated yellow fever vaccine strain. At every blood-draw timepoint, two biological replicates of bulk PBMCs were collected. PBMCs were isolated from peripheral blood using a standard Ficoll-Paque protocol. TriZol was used to extract RNA from bulk PBMCs, from CD4 and CD8 fractions, and from dextramer-positive and dextramer-negative fractions. TCR cDNA was made using 5'RACE template switching, a step that added a universal primer site and unique molecular identifiers. Priming for cDNA synthesis came from both the TCR alpha and TCR beta constant segments. Libraries were amplified in two PCR steps, with sample barcodes and sequencing adapters added in the second step. Sequencing of libraries was performed on Illumina HiSeq 2500 (2x100 bp) or NovaSeq (2x150 bp). Per the source publication's procedure: Reads were demultiplexed and collapsed into UMI consensus sequences with MIGEC, and V(D)J alignment was performed with MiXCR. Vaccine-responding clonotypes were identified with edgeR using replicate PBMC samples, with FDR below 0.01 and a log2 fold change above 5 up to day 15 being required. Bulk clonotypes were assigned CD4 or CD8 identity according to which sequenced CD4 or CD8 repertoire held them at higher abundance. TCRdb cleaned the public reads at Q25 with fastp, built clones with MiXCR and kept in-frame beta chains. Each entry merges the rows of one CDR3 protein and shows their most common DNA and genes. In this record, the V and J calls reflect TCRdb's handling and not the investigators' own analysis. This sample holds around 610,000 distinct CDR3 sequences; roughly 13% were observed only once. The ten largest clones represent more than 12% of the sample.

V trim: 3 bases; J trim: 3 bases; unmatched bases: 5. CDR1 is given as SGHRS and CDR2 as YFSETQ, both from the germline V gene. The CDR3, from cysteine to phenylalanine, totals 14 residues. This entry keeps only the CDR3 DNA: 42 bases, framed from base 1. The paper's findings and limits, for the study overall: Computational filtering was required because FACS-sorted repertoires could contain abundant contaminating clonotypes from the bulk population. The study included only two donors, which limits how far the findings can be generalized. Compared with the primary T-cell response, the secondary T-cell response was faster but weaker, reaching its peak on day 5 rather than on day 15. Most clones expanded after primary vaccination were re-detected after the booster (around 96% of CD4 and 80% to 90% of CD8), suggesting broad memory maintenance. A small share of clonotypes was detected in both CD4 and CD8 compartments, with the overlap likely arising from convergent recombination.

This clonotype showed up just a few times. It has no known antigen specificity. Base quality data are lacking; no much larger clone is found one base away. The chain joins TRBV5-1 to TRBJ2-7, and 8 bases in between align with TRBD1. The sample in question was PBMCs, obtained on the day of the yellow fever booster vaccination. The sequence was obtained from a man younger than 45 who received the YFV17D yellow fever vaccine. Here the CDR3 is given as CASSSQGGSYEQYF. The nucleotides are TGCGCCAGCAGCTCACAGGGGGGAAGCTACGAGCAGTACTTC.